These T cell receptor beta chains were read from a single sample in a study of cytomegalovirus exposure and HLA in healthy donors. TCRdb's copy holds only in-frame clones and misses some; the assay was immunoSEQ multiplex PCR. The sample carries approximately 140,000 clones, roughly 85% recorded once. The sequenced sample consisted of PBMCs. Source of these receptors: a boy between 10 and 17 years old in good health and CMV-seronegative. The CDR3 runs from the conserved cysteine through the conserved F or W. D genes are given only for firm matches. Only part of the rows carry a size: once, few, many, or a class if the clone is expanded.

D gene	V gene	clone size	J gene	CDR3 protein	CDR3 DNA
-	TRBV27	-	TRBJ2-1	CASSSLLDNEQFF	TGTGCCAGCAGCTCGTTACTAGACAATGAGCAGTTCTTC
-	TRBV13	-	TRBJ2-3	CASSLGSSTDTQYF	TGTGCCAGCAGCTTAGGTAGCAGCACAGATACGCAGTATTTT
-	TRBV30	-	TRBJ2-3	CAWSTVTDTQYF	TGTGCCTGGTCAACAGTTACAGATACGCAGTATTTT
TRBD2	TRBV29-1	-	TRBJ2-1	CSVDLSGRADEQFF	TGCAGCGTTGACCTTAGCGGGAGGGCCGATGAGCAGTTCTTC
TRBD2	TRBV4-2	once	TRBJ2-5	CASSQAMQREGLETQYF	TGTGCCAGCAGCCAAGCGATGCAGCGGGAGGGCCTGGAGACCCAGTACTTC
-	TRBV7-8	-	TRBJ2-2	CASSRSGQNTGELFF	TGTGCCAGCAGCCGTAGCGGTCAGAACACCGGGGAGCTGTTTTTT
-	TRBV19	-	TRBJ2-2	CASNGEWNTGELFF	TGTGCCTCCAACGGGGAATGGAACACCGGGGAGCTGTTTTTT
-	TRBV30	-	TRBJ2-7	CASTIAYEQYF	TGTGCCTCCACTATAGCCTACGAGCAGTACTTC
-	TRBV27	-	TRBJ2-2	CASSLSPRGGELFF	TGTGCCAGCAGTTTATCCCCTCGGGGCGGGGAGCTGTTTTTT
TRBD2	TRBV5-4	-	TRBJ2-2	CASSPGTSGIYGTGELFF	TGTGCCAGCAGCCCGGGGACTAGCGGGATCTATGGCACCGGGGAGCTGTTTTTT
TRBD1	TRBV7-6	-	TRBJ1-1	CASSAQRQGSNTEAFF	TGTGCCAGCAGCGCCCAGAGACAGGGGTCGAACACTGAAGCTTTCTTT
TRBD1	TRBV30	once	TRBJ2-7	CAWRPQKGTGSSYEQYF	TGTGCCTGGAGACCCCAAAAAGGGACAGGGAGCTCCTACGAGCAGTACTTC
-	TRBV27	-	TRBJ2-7	CASSLSRSGEQYF	TGTGCCAGCAGTTTATCGAGGTCTGGCGAGCAGTACTTC
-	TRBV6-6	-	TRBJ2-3	CASSTGLGDTQYF	TGTGCCAGCAGTACCGGACTGGGGGATACGCAGTATTTT
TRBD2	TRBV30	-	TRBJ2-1	CAWSDISGYNEQFF	TGTGCCTGGAGTGACATTAGCGGGTACAATGAGCAGTTCTTC
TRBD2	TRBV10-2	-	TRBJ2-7	CASSHGLAETYEQYF	TGCGCCAGCAGTCACGGACTAGCGGAAACCTACGAGCAGTACTTC
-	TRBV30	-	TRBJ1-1	CAWSVWGRPTEAFF	TGTGCCTGGAGTGTATGGGGGCGACCCACTGAAGCTTTCTTT
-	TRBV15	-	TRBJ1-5	CATSQGWGNQPQHF	TGTGCCACCAGCCAGGGGTGGGGCAATCAGCCCCAGCATTTT
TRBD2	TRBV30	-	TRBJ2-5	CAWSVGLAQETQYF	TGTGCCTGGAGTGTCGGACTAGCGCAAGAGACCCAGTACTTC
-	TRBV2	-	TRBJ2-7	CASSERYSYEQYF	TGTGCCAGCAGTGAGCGGTACTCCTACGAGCAGTACTTC
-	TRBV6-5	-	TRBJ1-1	CASSYLIGTEAFF	TGTGCCAGCAGTTACCTTATCGGGACTGAAGCCTTCTTT
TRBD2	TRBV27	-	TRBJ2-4	CASSLAGGNSLNIQYF	TGTGCCAGCAGTTTGGCGGGAGGGAATTCGTTAAACATTCAGTACTTC
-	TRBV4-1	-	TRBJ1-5	CASSQGWGRGNQPQHF	TGCGCCAGCAGCCAAGGATGGGGCCGGGGCAATCAGCCCCAGCATTTT
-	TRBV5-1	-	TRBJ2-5	CASSLEGGTQYF	TGCGCCAGCAGCTTGGAAGGGGGGACCCAGTACTTC
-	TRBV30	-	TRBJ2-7	CAWSWDSSYEQYF	TGTGCCTGGAGTTGGGACTCCTCCTACGAGCAGTACTTC
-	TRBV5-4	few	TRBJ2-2	CATDEGDHGTGELFF	TGTGCCACCGACGAAGGGGATCACGGCACCGGGGAGCTGTTTTTT
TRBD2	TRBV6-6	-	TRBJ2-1	CASRGREGFMVEQFF	TGTGCCAGCAGGGGGCGGGAGGGGTTTATGGTAGAGCAGTTCTTC
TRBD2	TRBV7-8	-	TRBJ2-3	CASSLSGRGTDTQYF	TGTGCCAGCAGCCTCAGCGGGAGGGGCACAGATACGCAGTATTTT
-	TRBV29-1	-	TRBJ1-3	CSVAGSTGGNTIYF	TGCAGCGTTGCGGGGAGTACCGGGGGAAACACCATATATTTT
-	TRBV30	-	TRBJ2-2	CAWSVPGAGGELFF	TGTGCCTGGAGTGTACCCGGTGCCGGGGGGGAGCTGTTTTTT
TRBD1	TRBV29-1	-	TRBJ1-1	CSVVPGTGVTEAFF	TGCAGCGTTGTTCCCGGGACAGGGGTCACTGAAGCTTTCTTT